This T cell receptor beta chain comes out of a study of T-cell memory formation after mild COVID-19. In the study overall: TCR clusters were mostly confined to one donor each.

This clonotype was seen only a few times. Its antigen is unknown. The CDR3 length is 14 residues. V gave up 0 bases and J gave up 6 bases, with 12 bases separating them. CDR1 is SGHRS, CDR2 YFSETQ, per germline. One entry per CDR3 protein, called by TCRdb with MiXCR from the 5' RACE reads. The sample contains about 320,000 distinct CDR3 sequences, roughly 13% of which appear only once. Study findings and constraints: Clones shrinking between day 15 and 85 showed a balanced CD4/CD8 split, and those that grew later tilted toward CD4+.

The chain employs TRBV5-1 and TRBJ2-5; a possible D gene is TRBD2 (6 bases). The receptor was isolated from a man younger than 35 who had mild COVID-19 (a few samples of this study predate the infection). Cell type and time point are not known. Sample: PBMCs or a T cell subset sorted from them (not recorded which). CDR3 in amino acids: CASSLVVTSKTQYF. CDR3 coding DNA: TGCGCCAGCAGCTTGGTTGTGACTAGTAAGACCCAGTACTTC.